This record covers a single TCR beta chain. In germline, CDR1 is SGHTA, CDR2 FQGNSA. This CDR3 has 15 amino acids. V lost 1 base to trimming and J lost 3 bases; unmatched junction nucleotides: 4. The source of the sample is a study of blood T cell repertoires in COVID-19. The method was immunoSEQ multiplex PCR; TCRdb's version includes in-frame clones alone and lacks a portion of them. The table records under 200,000 clones, 86% of them present only once. The rearrangement uses TRBV7-2 and TRBJ2-3; TRBD1 matches 7 bases. Sequences were obtained from peripheral blood. This receptor was obtained from a woman between 70 and 85 years old with acute or convalescent COVID-19. The CDR3 here is CASSLGQGMTDTQYF. The DNA of the CDR3 is TGTGCCAGCAGCTTAGGACAGGGTATGACAGATACGCAGTATTTT. Full variable domain (remainder filled in from reference TRBV7-2 and TRBJ2-3): GAGVSQSPSNKVTEKGKDVELRCDPISGHTALYWYRQSLGQGLEFLIYFQGNSAPDKSGLPSDRFSAERTGGSVSTLTIQRTQQEDSAVYLCASSLGQGMTDTQYFGPGTRLTVL.